Reported below is one TCR beta chain. Its antigen is currently unknown. The data originate from a study of shared clonotypes between healthy human individuals. Study in general: The donors, a couple of women and a few men, were aged 18 to 49.

General study findings and limits: Compared with memory subsets, naive subsets generally had larger estimated richness. Several donors shared roughly 5% of their naive CD4 clonotypes.

Sequencing used immunoSEQ multiplex PCR; TCRdb keeps in-frame clones, though not all of them. The sample records roughly 640,000 clones, 74% being singletons. Nashville, Tennessee was home to all donors, who were Caucasian adults. Trimming at V came to 0 bases and at J to 4 bases, leaving 6 bases not matched to a gene. This CDR3 has 15 residues. Per the germline V gene, CDR1 is SGHRS and CDR2 is YFSETQ. The rearrangement uses TRBV5-1 and TRBJ1-1, with 7 bases aligning to TRBD1. This TCR derives from a young woman in good health. The sequencing sample was made of memory CD4+ T cells sorted from blood. The subset is: CD45RA-negative fraction. CDR3 sequence reads: CASSLEGRGFTEAFF. For the CDR3, the DNA is TGCGCCAGCAGCTTGGAGGGCAGGGGGTTCACTGAAGCTTTCTTT.